This T cell receptor beta chain was recovered during a study of blood T cell repertoires in COVID-19. V gave up 5 bases and J gave up 6 bases, with 10 bases separating them. This CDR3 region has 11 residues. The germline V gene has CDR1 SQVTM and CDR2 ANQGSEA. Libraries were prepared by immunoSEQ multiplex PCR; TCRdb keeps only in-frame clonotypes and omits some of them. This table holds about 230,000 clones, 87% found once. V usage is TRBV29-1 and J usage is TRBJ1-2; TRBD1 is a possible D gene (5 bases). The receptor was isolated from a woman in her late teens or twenties who had recovered from COVID-19. Sequences were obtained from peripheral blood. CDR3 bases: TGCAGCGTTCTACAGGATAATGGCTACACCTTC. Protein product: CSVLQDNGYTF.